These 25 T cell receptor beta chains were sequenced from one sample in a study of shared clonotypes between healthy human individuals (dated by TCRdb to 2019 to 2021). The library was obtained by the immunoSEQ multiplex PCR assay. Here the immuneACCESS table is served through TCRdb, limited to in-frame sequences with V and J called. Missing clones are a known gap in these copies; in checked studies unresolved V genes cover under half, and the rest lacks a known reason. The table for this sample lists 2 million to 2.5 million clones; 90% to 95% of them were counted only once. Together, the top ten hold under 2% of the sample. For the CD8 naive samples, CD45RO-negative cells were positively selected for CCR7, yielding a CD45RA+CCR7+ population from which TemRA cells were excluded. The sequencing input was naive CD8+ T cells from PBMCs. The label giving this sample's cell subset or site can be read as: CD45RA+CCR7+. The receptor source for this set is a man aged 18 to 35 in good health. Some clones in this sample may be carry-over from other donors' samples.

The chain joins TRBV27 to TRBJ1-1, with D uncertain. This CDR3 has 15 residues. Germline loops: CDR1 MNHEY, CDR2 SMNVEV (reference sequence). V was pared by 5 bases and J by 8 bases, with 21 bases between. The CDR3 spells CASSPFDEGTREAFF. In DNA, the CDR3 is TGTGCCAGCAGTCCCTTCGACGAGGGTACGAGGGAAGCTTTCTTT.

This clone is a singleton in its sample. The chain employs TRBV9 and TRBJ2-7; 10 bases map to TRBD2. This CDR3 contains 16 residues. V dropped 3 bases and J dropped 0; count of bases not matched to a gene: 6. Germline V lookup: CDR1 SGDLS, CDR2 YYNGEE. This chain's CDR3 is CASSATSGESSYEQYF. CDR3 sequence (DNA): TGTGCCAGCAGCGCCACTAGCGGGGAAAGCTCCTACGAGCAGTACTTC.

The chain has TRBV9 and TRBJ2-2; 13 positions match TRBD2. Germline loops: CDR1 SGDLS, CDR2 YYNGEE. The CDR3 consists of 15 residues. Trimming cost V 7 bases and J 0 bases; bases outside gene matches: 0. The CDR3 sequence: CASGTSGANTGELFF. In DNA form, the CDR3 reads TGTGCCAGCGGGACTAGCGGGGCGAACACCGGGGAGCTGTTTTTT.

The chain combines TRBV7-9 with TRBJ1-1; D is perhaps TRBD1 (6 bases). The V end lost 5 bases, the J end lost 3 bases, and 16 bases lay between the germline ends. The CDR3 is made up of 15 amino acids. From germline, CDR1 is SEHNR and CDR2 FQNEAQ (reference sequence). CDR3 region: CASSGGARGHTEAFF. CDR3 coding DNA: TGTGCCAGCAGCGGGGGGGCCAGGGGCCACACTGAAGCTTTCTTT. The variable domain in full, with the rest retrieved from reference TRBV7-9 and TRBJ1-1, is DTGVSQNPRHKITKRGQNVTFRCDPISEHNRLYWYRQTLGQGPEFLTYFQNEAQLEKSRLLSDRFSAERPKGSFSTLEIQRTEQGDSAMYLCASSGGARGHTEAFFGQGTRLTVV.

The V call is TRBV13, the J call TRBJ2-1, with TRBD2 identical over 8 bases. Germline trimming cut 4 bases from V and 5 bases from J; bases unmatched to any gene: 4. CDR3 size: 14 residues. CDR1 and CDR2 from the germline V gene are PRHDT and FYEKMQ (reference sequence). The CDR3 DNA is TGTGCCAGCAGCTCCAGCGGGAGTGACAATGAGCAGTTCTTC. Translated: CASSSSGSDNEQFF.

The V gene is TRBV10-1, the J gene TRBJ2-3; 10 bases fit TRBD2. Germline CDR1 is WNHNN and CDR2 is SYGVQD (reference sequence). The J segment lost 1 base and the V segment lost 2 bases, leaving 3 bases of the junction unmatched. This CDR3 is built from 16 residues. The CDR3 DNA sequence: TGCGCCAGCAGTGAGGTAGCGGGAGGTCGCACAGATACGCAGTATTTT. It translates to CASSEVAGGRTDTQYF.

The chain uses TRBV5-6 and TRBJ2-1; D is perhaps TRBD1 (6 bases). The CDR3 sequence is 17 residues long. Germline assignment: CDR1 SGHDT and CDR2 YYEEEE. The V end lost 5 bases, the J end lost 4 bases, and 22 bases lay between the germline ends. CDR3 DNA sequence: TGTGCCAGCAGTGCCCAGGGCAGGGGAAACCCTTACAATGAGCAGTTCTTC. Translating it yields CASSAQGRGNPYNEQFF. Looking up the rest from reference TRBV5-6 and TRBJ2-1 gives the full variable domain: DAGVTQSPTHLIKTRGQQVTLRCSPKSGHDTVSWYQQALGQGPQFIFQYYEEEERQRGNFPDRFSGHQFPNYSSELNVNALLLGDSALYLCASSAQGRGNPYNEQFFGPGTRLTVL.

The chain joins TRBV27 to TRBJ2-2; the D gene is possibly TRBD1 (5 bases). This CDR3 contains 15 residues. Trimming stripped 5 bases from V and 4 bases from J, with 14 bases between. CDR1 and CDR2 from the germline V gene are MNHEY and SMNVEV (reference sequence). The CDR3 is CASSKGVWTTGELFF. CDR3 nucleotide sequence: TGTGCCAGCAGTAAAGGGGTGTGGACCACCGGGGAGCTGTTTTTT.

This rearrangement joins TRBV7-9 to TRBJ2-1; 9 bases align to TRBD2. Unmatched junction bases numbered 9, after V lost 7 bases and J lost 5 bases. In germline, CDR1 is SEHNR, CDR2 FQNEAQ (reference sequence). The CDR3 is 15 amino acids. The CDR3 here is CASNPGTSRNNEQFF. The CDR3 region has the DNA TGTGCCAGCAACCCCGGGACTAGCAGAAACAATGAGCAGTTCTTC. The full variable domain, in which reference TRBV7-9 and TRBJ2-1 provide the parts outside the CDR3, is DTGVSQNPRHKITKRGQNVTFRCDPISEHNRLYWYRQTLGQGPEFLTYFQNEAQLEKSRLLSDRFSAERPKGSFSTLEIQRTEQGDSAMYLCASNPGTSRNNEQFFGPGTRLTVL.

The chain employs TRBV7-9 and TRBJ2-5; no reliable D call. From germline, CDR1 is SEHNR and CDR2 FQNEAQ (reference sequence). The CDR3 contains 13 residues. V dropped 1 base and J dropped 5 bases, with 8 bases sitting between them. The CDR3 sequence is CASSLVISETQYF. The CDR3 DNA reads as TGTGCCAGCAGCTTAGTGATTTCGGAGACCCAGTACTTC.

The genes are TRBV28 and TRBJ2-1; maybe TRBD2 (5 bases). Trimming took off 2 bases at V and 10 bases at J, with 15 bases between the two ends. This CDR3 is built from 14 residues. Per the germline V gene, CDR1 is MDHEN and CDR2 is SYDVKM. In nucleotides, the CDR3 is TGTGCCAGCAGTTTAATAGGGCTAGCCAGCGAGCAGTTCTTC. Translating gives CASSLIGLASEQFF.

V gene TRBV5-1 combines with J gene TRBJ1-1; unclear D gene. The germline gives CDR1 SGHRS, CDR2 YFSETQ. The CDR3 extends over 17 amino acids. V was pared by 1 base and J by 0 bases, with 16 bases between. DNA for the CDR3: TGCGCCAGCAGCTTGTCTTTTAGTGGCAGGATGAACACTGAAGCTTTCTTT. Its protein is CASSLSFSGRMNTEAFF.

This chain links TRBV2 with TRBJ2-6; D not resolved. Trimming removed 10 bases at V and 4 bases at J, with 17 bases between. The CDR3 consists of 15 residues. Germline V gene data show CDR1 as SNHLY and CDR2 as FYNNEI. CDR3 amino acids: CATQDVSSGANVLTF. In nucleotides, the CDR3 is TGTGCCACCCAGGATGTGTCTTCAGGGGCCAACGTCCTGACTTTC.

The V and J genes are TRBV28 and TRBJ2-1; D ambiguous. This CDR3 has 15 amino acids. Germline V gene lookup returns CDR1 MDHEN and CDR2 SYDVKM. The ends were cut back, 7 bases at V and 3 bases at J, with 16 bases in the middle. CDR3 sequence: CASTRPLGGYNEQFF. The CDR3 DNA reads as TGTGCCAGCACCCGCCCCTTGGGCGGCTACAATGAGCAGTTCTTC.

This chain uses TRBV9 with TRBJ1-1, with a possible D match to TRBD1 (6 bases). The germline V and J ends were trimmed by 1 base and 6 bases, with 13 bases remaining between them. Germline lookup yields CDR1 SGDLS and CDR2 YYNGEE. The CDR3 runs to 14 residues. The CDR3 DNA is TGTGCCAGCAGCGTAACTACAGGGTCCGCTGAAGCTTTCTTT. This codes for CASSVTTGSAEAFF.

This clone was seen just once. The CDR3 region is CASSLTDGTARLEYTF. CDR3 bases: TGTGCCAGCAGCCTTACAGATGGGACGGCCCGGCTGGAGTACACCTTC. This chain links TRBV28 with TRBJ1-2, with D tentatively TRBD1 (5 bases). V dropped 6 bases and J dropped 11 bases, with 28 bases sitting between them. CDR3 length equals 16 residues. Germline CDR1 is MDHEN and CDR2 is SYDVKM.

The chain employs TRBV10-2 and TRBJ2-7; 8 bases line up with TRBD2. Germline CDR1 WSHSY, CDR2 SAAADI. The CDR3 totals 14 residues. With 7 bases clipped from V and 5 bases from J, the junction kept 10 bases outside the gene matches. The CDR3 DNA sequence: TGCGCCAGCAAGGTCGAGCGGGAGACCCACGAGCAGTACTTC. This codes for CASKVERETHEQYF.

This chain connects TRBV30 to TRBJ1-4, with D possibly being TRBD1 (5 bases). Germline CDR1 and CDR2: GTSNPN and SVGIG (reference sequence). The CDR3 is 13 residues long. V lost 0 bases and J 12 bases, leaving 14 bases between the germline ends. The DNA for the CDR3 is TGTGCCTGGAGTGTACCGCGACAGTGGGAACTGTTTTTT. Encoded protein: CAWSVPRQWELFF.

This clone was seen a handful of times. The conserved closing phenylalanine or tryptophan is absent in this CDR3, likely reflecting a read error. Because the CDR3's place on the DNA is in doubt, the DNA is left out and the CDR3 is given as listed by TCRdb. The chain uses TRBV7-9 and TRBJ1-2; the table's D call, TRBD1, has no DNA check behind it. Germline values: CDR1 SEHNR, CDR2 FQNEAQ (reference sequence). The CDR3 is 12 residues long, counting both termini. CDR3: CASSWTGTGLWS.

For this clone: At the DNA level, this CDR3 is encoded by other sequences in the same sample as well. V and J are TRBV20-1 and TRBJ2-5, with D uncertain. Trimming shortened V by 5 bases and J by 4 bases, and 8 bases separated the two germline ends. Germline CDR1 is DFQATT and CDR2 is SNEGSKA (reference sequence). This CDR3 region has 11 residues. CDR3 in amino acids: CSAPRGETQYF. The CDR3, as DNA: TGCAGTGCTCCCCGAGGAGAGACCCAGTACTTC.

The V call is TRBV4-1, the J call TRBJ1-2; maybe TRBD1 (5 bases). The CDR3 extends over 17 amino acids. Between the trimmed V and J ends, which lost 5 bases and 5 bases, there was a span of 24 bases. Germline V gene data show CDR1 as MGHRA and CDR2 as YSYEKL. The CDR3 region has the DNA TGCGCCAGCAGCTTCCCAGTTAAGGCGAGGGGTAAATATGGCTACACCTTC. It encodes CASSFPVKARGKYGYTF.

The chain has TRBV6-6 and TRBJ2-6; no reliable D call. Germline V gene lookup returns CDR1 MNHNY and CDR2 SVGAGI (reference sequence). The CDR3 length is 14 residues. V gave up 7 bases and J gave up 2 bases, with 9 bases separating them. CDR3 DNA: TGTGCCAGCACGGAAAATGCTGGGGCCAACGTCCTGACTTTC. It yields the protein CASTENAGANVLTF.

The CDR3 DNA reads as TGTGCCAGCAGCCAAGACTCCCGGACAGGGGGCAGGTCAGATACGCAGTATTTT. Translated, it gives CASSQDSRTGGRSDTQYF. The chain uses TRBV14 and TRBJ2-3, with 11 bases identical to TRBD1. The CDR3 runs 18 residues. Germline trimming cut 0 bases from V and 4 bases from J; bases unmatched to any gene: 9. Germline V gene lookup returns CDR1 SGHDN and CDR2 FVKESK.

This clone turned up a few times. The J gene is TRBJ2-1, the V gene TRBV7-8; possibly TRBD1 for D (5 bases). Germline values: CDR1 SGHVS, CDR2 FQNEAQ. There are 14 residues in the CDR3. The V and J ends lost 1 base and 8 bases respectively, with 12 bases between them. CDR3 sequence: CASSLVPLGDEQFF. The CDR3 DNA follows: TGTGCCAGCAGCTTAGTCCCCTTAGGGGATGAGCAGTTCTTC. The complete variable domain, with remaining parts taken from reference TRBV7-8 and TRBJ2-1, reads GAGVSQSPRYKVAKRGQDVALRCDPISGHVSLFWYQQALGQGPEFLTYFQNEAQLDKSGLPSDRFFAERPEGSVSTLKIQRTQQEDSAVYLCASSLVPLGDEQFFGPGTRLTVL.

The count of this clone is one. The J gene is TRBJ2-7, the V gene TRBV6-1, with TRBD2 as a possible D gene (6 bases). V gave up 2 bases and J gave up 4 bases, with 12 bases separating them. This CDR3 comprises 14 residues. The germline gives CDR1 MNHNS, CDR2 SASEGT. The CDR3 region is CASSEWVGGYEQYF. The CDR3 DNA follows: TGTGCCAGCAGTGAATGGGTGGGAGGTTACGAGCAGTACTTC.